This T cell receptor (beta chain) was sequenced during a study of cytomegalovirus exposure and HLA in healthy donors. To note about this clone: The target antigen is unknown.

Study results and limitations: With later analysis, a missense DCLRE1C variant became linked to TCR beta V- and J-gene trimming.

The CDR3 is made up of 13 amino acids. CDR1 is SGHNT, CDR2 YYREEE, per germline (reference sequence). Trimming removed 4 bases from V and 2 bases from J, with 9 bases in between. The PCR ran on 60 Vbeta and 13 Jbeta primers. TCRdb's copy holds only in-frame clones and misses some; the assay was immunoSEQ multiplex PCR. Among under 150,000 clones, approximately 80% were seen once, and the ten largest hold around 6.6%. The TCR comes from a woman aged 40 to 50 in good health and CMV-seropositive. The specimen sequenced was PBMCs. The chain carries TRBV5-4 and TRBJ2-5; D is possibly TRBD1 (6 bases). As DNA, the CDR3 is TGTGCCAGCAGCCGGGACACTCAAGAGACCCAGTACTTC. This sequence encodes CASSRDTQETQYF.